This TCR beta chain was recorded in a study of blood T cell repertoires in COVID-19. The repertoire was sequenced with immunoSEQ multiplex PCR; TCRdb's copy has only in-frame clones and lacks some. The sample records approximately 300,000 clones, 75% to 90% being singletons. This CDR3 is 15 amino acids long. V trimming: 4 bases; J trimming: 2 bases; junction bases outside the gene matches: 6. Germline V gives CDR1 MDHEN, CDR2 SYDVKM. This TCR came from a man between 18 and 29 years old with active or convalescent COVID-19. The V call is TRBV28, the J call TRBJ2-7; TRBD1 matches 9 bases. Sequencing input: peripheral blood. The CDR3 is CASSYETGGTYEQYF. The CDR3, as DNA: TGTGCCAGCAGTTACGAGACAGGGGGTACCTACGAGCAGTACTTC.